A single TCR beta chain is shown here with its context. Per the study methods: Reference gene primers were amplified, and this amplification served to estimate nucleated cell counts. Assay used: immunoSEQ multiplex PCR; TCRdb lists only in-frame clones, some missing. V and J calls and clone size are given by that table; D and trimming were obtained from the DNA. The sample has about 98,000 clones; approximately 84% are singletons. This entry comes from a study of blood T cell repertoires in COVID-19. At the level of the study: There were acute and convalescent COVID-19 samples, and they came from the United States, Italy and Spain. PBMCs, B-cell-depleted T cells, or T cells were the source of the cDNA or gDNA that made up the material.

Trimming pared 5 bases from V and 12 bases from J, leaving 19 bases between. Germline V gene sequence: CDR1 MDHEN, CDR2 SYDVKM. This CDR3 spans 14 amino acids. The source material was peripheral blood. This TCR came from an elderly woman with acute or convalescent COVID-19. The rearrangement uses TRBV28 and TRBJ1-4, with D perhaps matching TRBD1 (6 bases). The CDR3 DNA sequence: TGTGCCAGCAGTCCCTCCCACACAGGGTTCCAACTGTTTTTT. Its translation: CASSPSHTGFQLFF.